The T cell receptor beta chain described here comes from a study of identical twins. V shed 4 bases and J shed 3 bases, with 9 bases lying between them. This CDR3 comprises 13 residues. Germline loops: CDR1 MNHEY, CDR2 SVGAGI. In this sample, this clonotype turned up a few times. Template switching (which added a universal primer site) was used, and cDNA carried unique molecular identifiers. TCRdb itself ran the 5' RACE reads through MiXCR, one entry per CDR3 protein. There are a few hundred thousand distinct CDR3 sequences in the sample; approximately 24% occur only once, and about 2.9% lies in the top ten. Another study also made use of these data, one on T cells expressing NK-cell markers.

Sample: CD4+ T cells sorted from blood. The chain has TRBV6-5 and TRBJ1-1, with D unclear. The clonotype originates from a woman aged 18-29 years in good health. For the CDR3, the DNA is TGTGCCAGCAGTTCCGGACGGTACACTGAAGCTTTCTTT. Its protein product is CASSSGRYTEAFF.